The T cell receptor beta chain described here comes from a study of T cells in Graves' hyperthyroidism and ophthalmopathy. Germline loops: CDR1 SEHNR, CDR2 FQNEAQ (reference sequence). The CDR3 sequence is 15 residues long. V lost 3 bases and J lost 8, with 17 bases in between. Amplified regions were TCR beta CDR3 sequences from RNA transcripts. First-round RT-PCR of the TCR CDR3 relied on the HTBI primer set. TCRdb itself ran the multiplex PCR reads through MiXCR, one entry per CDR3 protein. This table has 300,000 to 450,000 distinct CDR3 sequences, around 14% appearing once. This clonotype was found a few times. The authors deemed Graves' hyperthyroidism stable absent ophthalmopathy progression within 18 months.

Sequencing was performed on blood. V usage is TRBV7-9 and J usage is TRBJ2-1; D is undetermined. The origin of this receptor is a woman between 18 and 29 years old with Graves' hyperthyroidism. The CDR3 reads CASSLSSGWSDEQFF. DNA of the CDR3: TGTGCCAGCAGCTTGTCATCCGGGTGGAGCGATGAGCAGTTCTTC. The full variable domain, with the rest looked up from reference TRBV7-9 and TRBJ2-1, is DTGVSQNPRHKITKRGQNVTFRCDPISEHNRLYWYRQTLGQGPEFLTYFQNEAQLEKSRLLSDRFSAERPKGSFSTLEIQRTEQGDSAMYLCASSLSSGWSDEQFFGPGTRLTVL.